Listed below are T cell receptor beta chains from one sample, sequenced in a study of T cells after yellow fever vaccination. One entry per CDR3 protein, called by TCRdb with MiXCR from the 5' RACE reads. The profile covers 360,000 or so distinct CDR3 sequences, with under 14% appearing a single time and about 17% taken by the ten largest. The source was PBMCs, collected on the day of the first yellow fever vaccination. The receptors here all came from a man between 18 and 29 years old who received the YFV17D yellow fever vaccine. Each CDR3 is given with its conserved first and last residue. The order of the fields is V gene, clone size, J gene, D gene, CDR3 protein, CDR3 DNA. The D gene is left open where the match is weak. The listing skips clone size in some rows; elsewhere it reads once, few, many or a size class.

>TRBV4-3|NA|TRBJ2-6|NA
CASSQEGSLAGANVLTF
TGCGCCAGCAGCCAAGAGGGATCCCTCGCTGGGGCCAACGTCCTGACTTTC
>TRBV5-1|few|TRBJ2-7|TRBD1
CASSLSQGVPYEQYF
TGCGCCAGCAGCTTGTCACAGGGGGTTCCCTACGAGCAGTACTTC
>TRBV20-1|few|TRBJ1-1|NA
CSAPPPGRYTEAFF
TGCAGTGCTCCACCCCCGGGAAGGTACACTGAAGCTTTCTTT
>TRBV7-2|many|TRBJ2-5|NA
CASSFLANQETQYF
TGTGCCAGCAGCTTCCTAGCTAACCAAGAGACCCAGTACTTC
>TRBV6-1|few|TRBJ2-7|TRBD1
CASRVGQESYEQYF
TGTGCCAGCAGGGTGGGACAGGAGAGCTACGAGCAGTACTTC
>TRBV19|few|TRBJ2-3|NA
CASSIAGADTQYF
TGTGCCAGTAGTATAGCCGGAGCGGATACGCAGTATTTT
>TRBV11-2|few|TRBJ2-6|TRBD1
CASIGGSYGTAISGANVLTF
TGTGCCAGCATCGGAGGCAGTTACGGGACAGCCATCTCTGGGGCCAACGTCCTGACTTTC
>TRBV7-8|few|TRBJ2-2|TRBD2
CASRRPGLAAGELFF
TGTGCCAGCAGACGCCCGGGACTAGCTGCCGGGGAGCTGTTTTTT
>TRBV11-2|NA|TRBJ1-4|NA
CASSSEGSANEKLFF
TGTGCCAGCAGCTCGGAAGGGTCTGCTAATGAAAAACTGTTTTTT
>TRBV19|NA|TRBJ2-2|NA
CASAVRPNTGELFF
TGTGCCAGTGCTGTTCGTCCGAACACCGGGGAGCTGTTTTTT
>TRBV6-2/TRBV6-3|NA|TRBJ1-2|NA
CASTEGERDYGYTF
TGTGCCAGCACTGAGGGGGAGCGAGACTATGGCTACACCTTC
>TRBV10-3|few|TRBJ1-6|NA
CAISPDHRDNSPLHF
TGTGCCATCAGCCCGGACCACAGGGATAATTCACCCCTCCACTTT
>TRBV2|few|TRBJ1-4|NA
CASSEGSSEKLFF
TGTGCCAGCAGTGAGGGCTCTAGCGAAAAACTGTTTTTT
>TRBV7-9|few|TRBJ2-5|NA
CASSFSRGETQYF
TGTGCCAGCAGCTTCTCACGGGGAGAGACCCAGTACTTC
>TRBV6-2/TRBV6-3|NA|TRBJ2-3|TRBD2
CASSTRSGGSPDTQYF
TGTGCCAGCAGTACCCGGAGCGGGGGCTCTCCAGATACGCAGTATTTT
>TRBV6-6|NA|TRBJ1-4|NA
CASTWGEKLFF
TGTGCCAGCACCTGGGGCGAAAAACTGTTTTTT
>TRBV6-2/TRBV6-3|many|TRBJ2-1|NA
CASSYPNEQFF
TGTGCCAGCAGTTACCCCAATGAGCAGTTCTTC
>TRBV5-1|NA|TRBJ1-1|NA
CASSSDGPADTEAFF
TGCGCCAGCAGCTCCGATGGGCCAGCAGACACTGAAGCTTTCTTT
>TRBV15|few|TRBJ1-5|NA
CATSREGRGDQPQHF
TGTGCCACCAGCAGAGAGGGCAGGGGTGATCAGCCCCAGCATTTT
>TRBV29-1|NA|TRBJ1-5|TRBD1
CSVADREGHQPQHF
TGCAGCGTTGCGGACAGGGAGGGTCATCAGCCCCAGCATTTT
>TRBV10-2|NA|TRBJ2-2|NA
CASSGDRTNTGELFF
TGCGCCAGCAGTGGCGACAGGACGAACACCGGGGAGCTGTTTTTT
>TRBV5-1|NA|TRBJ2-2|NA
CASSLAPENTGELFF
TGCGCCAGCAGCTTGGCTCCTGAGAACACCGGGGAGCTGTTTTTT
>TRBV11-2|NA|TRBJ2-3|TRBD2
CASRHGTSGARTDTQYF
TGTGCCAGCAGACATGGGACTAGCGGGGCCAGGACAGATACGCAGTATTTT
>TRBV7-9|NA|TRBJ2-3|TRBD1
CASSTGQGGADTQYF
TGTGCCAGCAGCACGGGACAGGGGGGAGCAGATACGCAGTATTTT
>TRBV7-9|many|TRBJ1-6|TRBD1
CASSSADRGLTPLHF
TGTGCCAGCAGCTCAGCCGACAGGGGGCTGACACCCCTCCACTTT
>TRBV11-2|NA|TRBJ2-7|TRBD1
CASSLAYMRDRGQQYF
TGTGCCAGCAGCTTGGCATATATGCGGGACAGGGGCCAGCAGTACTTC
>TRBV20-1|few|TRBJ2-1|NA
CSASPAGPRNEQFF
TGCAGTGCTAGCCCCGCGGGGCCGCGGAATGAGCAGTTCTTC
>TRBV7-3|many|TRBJ1-1|NA
CASSGANTEAFF
TGTGCCAGCAGCGGGGCGAACACTGAAGCTTTCTTT
>TRBV10-2|few|TRBJ2-1|TRBD1
CASSSFDRDTYNEQFF
TGCGCCAGCAGTTCCTTCGACAGGGACACCTACAATGAGCAGTTCTTC
>TRBV4-1|NA|TRBJ2-1|TRBD2
CASSQDDDSGGSSYNEQFF
TGCGCCAGCAGCCAAGATGATGATAGCGGGGGGAGCTCCTACAATGAGCAGTTCTTC
>TRBV6-1|NA|TRBJ1-6|TRBD1
CASSESPGTGEPYNSPLHF
TGTGCCAGCAGTGAATCCCCCGGGACAGGGGAACCCTATAATTCACCCCTCCACTTT
>TRBV5-1|few|TRBJ2-1|TRBD2
CASSLEASGGSYNEQFF
TGCGCCAGCAGCTTGGAAGCTAGCGGGGGATCCTACAATGAGCAGTTCTTC